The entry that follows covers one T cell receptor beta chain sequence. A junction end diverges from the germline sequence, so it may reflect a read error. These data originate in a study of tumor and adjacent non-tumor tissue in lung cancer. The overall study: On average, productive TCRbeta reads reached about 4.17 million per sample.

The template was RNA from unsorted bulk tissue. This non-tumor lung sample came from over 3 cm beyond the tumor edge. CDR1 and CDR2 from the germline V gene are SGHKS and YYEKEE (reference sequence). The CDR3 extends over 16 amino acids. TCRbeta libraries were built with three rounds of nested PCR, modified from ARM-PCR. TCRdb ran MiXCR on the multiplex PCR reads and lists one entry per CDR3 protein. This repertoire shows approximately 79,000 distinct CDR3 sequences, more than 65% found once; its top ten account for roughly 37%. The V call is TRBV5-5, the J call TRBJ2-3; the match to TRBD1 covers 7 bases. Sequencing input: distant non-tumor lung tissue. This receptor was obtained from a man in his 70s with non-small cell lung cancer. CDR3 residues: CAGSLGEQGPTDTQYF. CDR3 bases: TGTGCCGGCAGCTTGGGGGAACAGGGGCCGACAGATACCCAGTATTTT.